The present entry profiles one T cell receptor (beta chain) with its context. Many counts were recorded for this clonotype. It lacks a known antigen. Base qualities are missing; no much larger clone stands one base away. PBMCs were isolated by Ficoll-Paque density gradient centrifugation. Instrument on record: Illumina NovaSeq 6000. TCRalpha and TCRbeta cDNA libraries were built by 5'RACE with constant-segment primers, adding sample barcodes and unique molecular identifiers. Trizol reagent was used to extract RNA from every sample. Libraries were amplified in two PCR steps, with a second sample barcode and Illumina TruSeq adapters added in the second step. Sequencing of the libraries was done on an Illumina NovaSeq, producing 2 x 150 bp paired-end reads. As for how the authors treated the data: The reads were demultiplexed and collapsed into UMI-guided consensus sequences using migec v1.2.7. Using mixcr v2.1.11, UMI consensuses were aligned to TRA and TRB V and J templates and then assembled into clonotypes. A clonotype was counted as expanded or contracted only if both edgeR and NoisET called the change significant, with noise models trained on biological replicates. For edgeR calls, the thresholds were a false discovery rate-adjusted p below 0.01 and a log2 fold-change of 1. As an exploratory analysis of dynamics, max-normalized trajectories of the 1000 most abundant clonotypes were examined with PCA combined with hierarchical clustering. The CD4 or CD8 phenotype of responding clones was assigned using the separately sequenced CD4+ and CD8+ repertoires. Starting from the raw public reads, TCRdb applied fastp trimming at Q25, assembled clones with MiXCR and retained in-frame beta chains. A single entry per CDR3 protein holds the most common genes and DNA from its merged rows. These V and J calls derive from TCRdb rather than the authors' analysis. The sample yields fewer than 600,000 distinct CDR3 sequences; 20% to 25% were counted once. The ten most abundant clones make up about 8.4% of the sample.

This specimen belongs to a study of T-cell memory formation after mild COVID-19 (TCRdb year 2021). Some background on the complete study: TCR sequence clusters from the two donors were found to be largely donor specific. The cohort comprised two young, previously healthy adult volunteers, one female and one male. In two donors, T-cell clones that expanded and contracted after mild COVID-19 were followed by sequencing TCRalpha and TCRbeta repertoires longitudinally.

The paper's findings and limits, for the study overall: The study included only a couple of mild cases, and larger cohorts that include severe cases with pre-infection samples were judged to be necessary. SARS-CoV-2 specificity was not confirmed for the second-wave clones peaking on day 37. Balanced CD4/CD8 phenotypes were observed for clones contracting from day 15 to 85, whereas a bias towards CD4+ was observed for a second wave of clones expanding from day 15 to 37. Contracting CD4+ clones were found mainly in CM and EM memory subsets, while CD8+ clones were enriched in EMRA. Some responding clones were found in pre-infection memory, which suggests that pre-existing cross-reactive memory T cells took part in the SARS-CoV-2 response.

Sequencing was performed on PBMCs or a T cell subset sorted from them (not recorded which). The source is an adult woman who had mild COVID-19 (a few samples of this study predate the infection). The sample titles of this study are shuffled in the database, so cell type and time point are left out; the donor was told from shared clones.

Read as DNA, the sequence is TGTGCCAGCAGCTTAGAGCGGCAAGAGACCCAGTACTTC. The translation is CASSLERQETQYF. The chain was built from TRBV7-2 and TRBJ2-5; the D gene is perhaps TRBD2, on 5 matching bases. Inclusive of the bounding cysteine and phenylalanine, the CDR3 is 13 residues long. The CDR3 DNA has 39 bases and is translated from base 1. Trimming costs V 1 base and J 2 bases, and their ends lie 5 bases apart. The CDR1 and CDR2 encoded by the germline V gene are SGHTA and FQGNSA. The full variable domain, completed from the reference TRBV7-2 and TRBJ2-5 proteins outside the CDR3, reads GAGVSQSPSNKVTEKGKDVELRCDPISGHTALYWYRQSLGQGLEFLIYFQGNSAPDKSGLPSDRFSAERTGGSVSTLTIQRTQQEDSAVYLCASSLERQETQYFGPGTRLLVL.